Listed below are T cell receptor beta chains from one sample, sequenced in a study of early T cells in non-severe SARS-CoV-2 infection. TCRdb re-called the 5' RACE reads with MiXCR, one entry per CDR3 protein. The sample holds over 60,000 distinct CDR3 sequences, roughly 14% seen once. Sequencing used whole blood. The receptors derive from an adult who was a healthcare worker with PCR-confirmed SARS-CoV-2 infection or an uninfected control (not recorded which). Each CDR3 is given with its conserved first and last residue. Fields, in order: J gene, D gene, clone size, V gene, CDR3 protein, CDR3 DNA. D genes are given only for firm matches. Clone size is not always given. Where it is, it says once, few, many or a class for expanded clones.

>TRBJ1-1|.|few|TRBV11-3
CASSLHRGTTEAFF
TGTGCCAGCAGCCTTCACCGGGGAACCACTGAAGCTTTCTTT
>TRBJ1-6|TRBD1|few|TRBV9
CASSPGQGTALHF
TGTGCCAGCAGCCCAGGACAGGGGACGGCCCTCCACTTT
>TRBJ2-7|.|.|TRBV20-1
CSASPGHGGSYEQYF
TGCAGTGCTTCCCCGGGACATGGGGGATCCTACGAGCAGTACTTC
>TRBJ1-2|.|.|TRBV12-3/TRBV12-4
CASSLLGRNGGYTF
TGTGCCAGCAGTTTACTCGGGAGGAACGGAGGCTACACCTTC
>TRBJ2-3|.|many|TRBV14
CASSVGRTQYF
TGTGCCAGCAGCGTGGGGCGAACGCAGTATTTT
>TRBJ1-2|.|many|TRBV28
CASSLQLYGYTF
TGTGCCAGCAGTTTGCAACTTTATGGCTACACCTTC
>TRBJ2-3|.|many|TRBV11-2
CASSLRGARATDTQYF
TGTGCCAGCAGCTTACGAGGGGCTCGTGCCACAGATACGCAGTATTTT
>TRBJ2-5|TRBD2|few|TRBV5-4
CASSLGLASQETQYF
TGTGCCAGCAGCTTGGGACTAGCGAGCCAAGAGACCCAGTACTTC
>TRBJ1-2|.|.|TRBV9
CASSREGTHGYTF
TGTGCCAGCAGCCGCGAGGGGACCCATGGCTACACCTTC
>TRBJ2-7|TRBD2|few|TRBV10-3
CAITASGEYEQYF
TGTGCCATCACGGCTAGCGGCGAGTACGAGCAGTACTTC
>TRBJ2-3|.|.|TRBV6-1
CASSEAGGTSTDTQYF
TGTGCCAGCAGTGAAGCGGGAGGAACTAGCACAGATACGCAGTATTTT
>TRBJ2-7|TRBD2|.|TRBV5-1
CASSEGLALGEQYF
TGCGCCAGCAGCGAGGGACTAGCCTTGGGCGAGCAGTACTTC
>TRBJ2-6|.|.|TRBV2
CASLDWQALSGANVLTF
TGTGCCAGTTTGGACTGGCAGGCCCTCTCTGGGGCCAACGTCCTGACTTTC
>TRBJ2-2|.|few|TRBV7-2
CASSLAHTGELFF
TGTGCCAGCAGCTTAGCGCACACCGGGGAGCTGTTTTTT
>TRBJ2-1|.|few|TRBV5-5
CASSLGDSAYNEQFF
TGTGCCAGCAGCTTAGGGGACTCAGCCTACAATGAGCAGTTCTTC
>TRBJ2-3|.|.|TRBV20-1
CSARLGDTQYF
TGCAGTGCTAGATTGGGAGATACGCAGTATTTT
>TRBJ2-7|.|few|TRBV3-1
CASSLRGTSYEQYF
TGTGCCAGCAGCCTAAGGGGCACCTCCTACGAGCAGTACTTC
>TRBJ2-7|.|many|TRBV3-1
CASSPATGLGQYF
TGTGCCAGCAGCCCCGCGACAGGACTCGGGCAGTACTTC
>TRBJ1-1|.|few|TRBV7-6
CASSLGGRGYTEAFF
TGTGCCAGCAGCTTGGGAGGGAGAGGGTACACTGAAGCTTTCTTT
>TRBJ2-3|.|many|TRBV29-1
CSVEDGADTQYF
TGCAGCGTTGAGGACGGGGCAGATACGCAGTATTTT
>TRBJ2-1|TRBD2|.|TRBV6-5
CASKLGGGSYNEQFF
TGTGCCAGCAAGCTTGGCGGGGGGTCCTACAATGAGCAGTTCTTC
>TRBJ2-4|.|.|TRBV19
CAISSGSIQYF
TGTGCCATCTCATCAGGGTCCATTCAGTACTTC
>TRBJ2-7|.|few|TRBV9
CASSENTHSYEQYF
TGTGCCAGCTCCGAGAACACCCATTCCTACGAGCAGTACTTC
>TRBJ2-2|.|few|TRBV5-1
CASSVQGFNTGELFF
TGCGCCAGCAGCGTACAGGGTTTTAACACCGGGGAGCTGTTTTTT
>TRBJ2-1|.|.|TRBV7-9
CASSAPNEQFF
TGTGCCAGCAGCGCCCCCAATGAGCAGTTCTTC
>TRBJ2-5|TRBD2|few|TRBV7-8
CASSLVGGGAQETQYF
TGTGCCAGCAGCTTAGTTGGCGGGGGGGCCCAAGAGACCCAGTACTTC
>TRBJ2-3|.|.|TRBV18
CASSPAASTDTQYF
TGTGCCAGCTCACCAGCGGCTAGCACAGATACGCAGTATTTT
>TRBJ1-5|.|few|TRBV12-3/TRBV12-4
CASSFKSQPQPQHF
TGTGCCAGCAGTTTCAAGTCGCAGCCCCAGCCCCAGCATTTT
>TRBJ1-3|.|many|TRBV19
CASSDGHLSGNTIYF
TGTGCCAGTAGTGACGGCCATCTCTCTGGAAACACCATATATTTT
>TRBJ2-1|.|many|TRBV3-1
CASSQGETTYNEQFF
TGTGCCAGCAGCCAAGGTGAAACAACCTACAATGAGCAGTTCTTC
>TRBJ2-2|.|few|TRBV11-2
CASSFPQAGTGELFF
TGTGCCAGCAGCTTTCCCCAGGCGGGCACCGGGGAGCTGTTTTTT
>TRBJ1-1|.|.|TRBV18
CASSPGRGWGTEAFF
TGTGCCAGCTCACCAGGGAGGGGCTGGGGGACTGAAGCTTTCTTT
>TRBJ2-2|.|few|TRBV7-6
CASSLAGTANTGELFF
TGTGCCAGCAGCTTAGCCGGGACGGCGAACACCGGGGAGCTGTTTTTT
>TRBJ2-4|.|many|TRBV20-1
CSARSPLAKNIQYF
TGCAGTGCTAGATCGCCCCTAGCCAAAAACATTCAGTACTTC
>TRBJ2-2|.|many|TRBV7-7
CASSQEQVPGGELFF
TGTGCCAGCAGCCAAGAACAGGTTCCGGGCGGGGAGCTGTTTTTT
>TRBJ2-2|.|.|TRBV21-1
CASSKGTGAILNTGELFF
TGTGCCAGCAGCAAAGGGACAGGGGCCATCTTGAACACCGGGGAGCTGTTTTTT
>TRBJ2-3|.|.|TRBV6-5
CATRGQGAFGDTQYF
TGTGCCACCCGGGGGCAGGGCGCTTTTGGAGATACGCAGTATTTT
>TRBJ1-2|.|few|TRBV5-1
CASSQMEDYGYTF
TGCGCCAGCAGCCAGATGGAGGACTATGGCTACACCTTC
>TRBJ1-1|.|.|TRBV4-3
CASSPSGLNTEAFF
TGCGCCAGCAGCCCAAGCGGATTGAACACTGAAGCTTTCTTT
>TRBJ2-7|TRBD1|few|TRBV29-1
CSVGQGVYEQYF
TGCAGCGTTGGACAGGGGGTCTACGAGCAGTACTTC
>TRBJ2-3|.|many|TRBV25-1
CASSEYSPFTQYF
TGTGCCAGCAGTGAATATTCCCCCTTTACGCAGTATTTT
>TRBJ2-2|.|.|TRBV11-2
CASAFWQGSRTGELFF
TGTGCCAGCGCCTTCTGGCAGGGCTCGCGGACCGGGGAGCTGTTTTTT
>TRBJ2-3|TRBD2|.|TRBV4-1
CASSQERGLAGGTDTQYF
TGCGCCAGCAGCCAAGAACGGGGACTAGCGGGGGGCACAGATACGCAGTATTTT
>TRBJ2-3|.|.|TRBV20-1
CSAIQPSTDTQYF
TGCAGTGCTATCCAACCTAGCACAGATACGCAGTATTTT
>TRBJ2-7|TRBD2|.|TRBV19
CASSNRGGEQYF
TGTGCCAGTAGTAACCGGGGGGGCGAGCAGTACTTC
>TRBJ1-3|.|many|TRBV14
CASSQEISSGNTIYF
TGTGCCAGCAGCCAAGAGATCAGCTCTGGAAACACCATATATTTT
>TRBJ2-7|TRBD1|few|TRBV6-2/TRBV6-3
CASSQGQFYEQYF
TGTGCCAGCAGCCAGGGACAGTTCTACGAGCAGTACTTC
>TRBJ1-1|.|many|TRBV7-9
CASSLPWGGSNTEAFF
TGTGCCAGCAGCTTACCCTGGGGGGGATCGAACACTGAAGCTTTCTTT
>TRBJ2-5|TRBD2|few|TRBV7-2
CASSPSRLAGGLETQYF
TGTGCCAGCAGCCCCTCCCGACTAGCGGGGGGCCTAGAGACCCAGTACTTC
>TRBJ2-5|.|.|TRBV6-2/TRBV6-3
CASRPTGETQYF
TGTGCCAGCAGACCTACAGGGGAGACCCAGTACTTC
>TRBJ2-5|.|many|TRBV29-1
CSVGTGTTETQYF
TGCAGCGTTGGAACAGGGACTACAGAGACCCAGTACTTC
>TRBJ1-2|.|.|TRBV5-1
CASSLTDNYGYTF
TGCGCCAGCAGCTTGACGGATAACTATGGCTACACCTTC
>TRBJ2-7|.|many|TRBV7-8
CASSPLREGEQYF
TGTGCCAGCAGCCCACTCCGCGAGGGCGAGCAGTACTTC
>TRBJ1-1|.|.|TRBV10-3
CAISVAGNTEAFF
TGTGCCATCAGTGTCGCAGGGAACACTGAAGCTTTCTTT
>TRBJ2-3|TRBD2|few|TRBV2
CASSILVGRGGTDTQYF
TGTGCCAGCAGTATTCTCGTAGGGCGGGGGGGCACAGATACGCAGTATTTT
>TRBJ1-5|.|.|TRBV7-2
CASSLGTAGRPQHF
TGTGCCAGCAGCTTGGGAACGGCCGGTCGTCCCCAGCATTTT
>TRBJ2-2|.|.|TRBV6-1
CASILDRATGELFF
.
>TRBJ2-5|TRBD1|many|TRBV7-2
CASSLRQGVTQYF
TGTGCCAGCAGCCTCCGACAGGGGGTGACCCAGTACTTC
>TRBJ2-7|.|.|TRBV5-4
CASSKPGYSWLQYF
TGTGCCAGCAGCAAACCGGGTTACTCTTGGTTGCAGTACTTC
>TRBJ2-5|TRBD1|.|TRBV20-1
CGAGGQGYF
TGCGGTGCTGGGGGACAGGGCTACTTC